The sample holds a few counts of the clone carrying this T cell receptor beta chain. The antigen remains undetermined. This entry comes from a study of cytomegalovirus exposure and HLA in healthy donors. Study findings and constraints: Analyses of presence/absence relied on an assumption of roughly uniform sequencing depth across donors. In a later analysis, CMV-associated beta chains were mostly HLA-associated, it appeared. Some segments of the V type, notably TRBV6-2 and TRBV6-3, were excluded as indistinguishable.

This PCR relied on a set of 60 Vbeta primers and 13 Jbeta primers. Only in-frame clones appear in the TCRdb table, and some are missing; sequencing was by immunoSEQ multiplex PCR. Among some 150,000 clones listed, approximately 67% were seen once. Donors sampled were nominally healthy, though unrecorded immune exposures were likely. The J segment lost 5 bases and the V segment lost 10 bases, leaving 14 bases of the junction unmatched. From germline, CDR1 is SNHLY and CDR2 FYNNEI. CDR3 length: 15 amino acids. The chain joins TRBV2 to TRBJ2-7, with TRBD1 identical over 10 bases. This receptor was obtained from a man aged 35-49 years in good health and CMV-seronegative. The source material was PBMCs. The CDR3 sequence: CATKGPTGGGHEQYF. The CDR3 coding sequence is TGTGCCACCAAAGGACCGACAGGGGGCGGCCACGAGCAGTACTTC.